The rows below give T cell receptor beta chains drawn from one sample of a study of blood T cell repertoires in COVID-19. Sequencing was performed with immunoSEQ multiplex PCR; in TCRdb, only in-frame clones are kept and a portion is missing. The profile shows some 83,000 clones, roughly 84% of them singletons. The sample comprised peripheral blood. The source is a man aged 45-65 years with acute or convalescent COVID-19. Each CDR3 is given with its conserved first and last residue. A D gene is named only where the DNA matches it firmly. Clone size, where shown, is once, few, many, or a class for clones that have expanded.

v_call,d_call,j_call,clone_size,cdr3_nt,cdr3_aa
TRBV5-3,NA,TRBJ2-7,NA,TGTGCCAGAAGGCGAACCGAGCAGTACTTC,CARRRTEQYF
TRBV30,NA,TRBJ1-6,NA,TGTGCCTGGGCTGGACAGTCGAATTATAATTCACCCCTCCACTTT,CAWAGQSNYNSPLHF
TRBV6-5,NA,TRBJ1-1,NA,TGTGCCAGCAGGACTGGGGGGGACACTGAAGCTTTCTTT,CASRTGGDTEAFF
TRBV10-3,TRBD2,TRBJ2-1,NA,TGTGCCATCAGCGCCCCCCCAACTAGCGGGAATGGTAATGAGCAGTTCTTC,CAISAPPTSGNGNEQFF
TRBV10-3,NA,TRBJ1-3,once,TGTGCCATCAGTGAGCAGGCGGCAGGGATCTCTGGAAACACCATATATTTT,CAISEQAAGISGNTIYF
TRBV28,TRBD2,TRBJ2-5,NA,TGTGCCAGTCGGGGGGACTGGGAGATTGTGACCCAGTACTTC,CASRGDWEIVTQYF
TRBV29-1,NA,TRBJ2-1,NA,TGCAGCGTTCCCCCCGGGGACATCTCCTACAATGAGCAGTTCTTC,CSVPPGDISYNEQFF
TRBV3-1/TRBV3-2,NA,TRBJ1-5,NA,TGTGCCAGCAGCCAAGATACAGGTTTCGGACAGCCCCAGCATTTT,CASSQDTGFGQPQHF
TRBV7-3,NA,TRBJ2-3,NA,TGTGCCAGCAGCTTATATCAGGGTCCCACCTATACGCAGTATTTT,CASSLYQGPTYTQYF
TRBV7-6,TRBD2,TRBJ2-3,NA,TGTGCCAGCAGCAAACTAGCGGGGGGGGTCGCAGATACGCAGTATTTT,CASSKLAGGVADTQYF
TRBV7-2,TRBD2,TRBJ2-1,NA,TGTGCCAGCAGCTTACAGGGACTAGCGGGAGCCAATGAGCAGTTCTTC,CASSLQGLAGANEQFF
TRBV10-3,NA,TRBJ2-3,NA,TGTGCCATCAGTGACAGGGAAGATACGCAGTATTTT,CAISDREDTQYF
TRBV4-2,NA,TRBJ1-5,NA,TGTGCCAGCAGCCAAGTCCATCAGGGTAGCAATCAGCCCCAGCATTTT,CASSQVHQGSNQPQHF
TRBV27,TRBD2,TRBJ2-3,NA,TGTGCCAGCAGTCAGCGGGAGGGTTATACAGATACGCAGTATTTT,CASSQREGYTDTQYF
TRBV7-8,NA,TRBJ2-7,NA,TGTGCCAGCACGGAGGACAGCTCCTACGAGCAGTACTTC,CASTEDSSYEQYF
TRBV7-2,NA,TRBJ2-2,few,TGTGCCAGCGCGGGACGGCTAAACACCGGGGAGCTGTTTTTT,CASAGRLNTGELFF
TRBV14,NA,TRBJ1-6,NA,TGTGCCAGCAGCCAAGAAAGACTATCACCCCTCCACTTT,CASSQERLSPLHF
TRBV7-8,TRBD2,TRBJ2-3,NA,TGTGCCAGCAGCTTTGTAGCGGGAGGTTGGGCAGATACGCAGTATTTT,CASSFVAGGWADTQYF
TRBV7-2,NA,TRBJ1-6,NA,TGTGCCAGCAGCTTGGACTCTTCACCCCTCCACTTT,CASSLDSSPLHF
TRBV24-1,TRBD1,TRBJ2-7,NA,TGTGCCACCAGTGACCGGACAGGGTCCTCCTACGAGCAGTACTTC,CATSDRTGSSYEQYF
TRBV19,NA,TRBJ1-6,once,TGTGCCAGTAGCAGAGACGGGGGGAATACACCCCTCCACTTT,CASSRDGGNTPLHF